Each of the 23 T cell receptor beta chains below was sequenced from the same sample in a study of blood T cell dynamics during melanoma immunotherapy. TCRdb's table, derived via immunoSEQ multiplex PCR, lists solely in-frame clones and lacks some. The data hold roughly 11,000 clones, with approximately 89% observed a single time. As to time point: week 3, after first cycle of checkpoint inhibitor. The specimen comprised blood, sampled from a patient treated with checkpoint blockade. The source is a human donor with melanoma.

This rearrangement joins TRBV7-2 to TRBJ1-2; D is perhaps TRBD1 (6 bases). Looked up from germline, CDR1 is SGHTA and CDR2 is FQGNSA. This CDR3 region has 15 residues. V was cut by 3 bases and J by 4 bases, with 15 bases left in between. The CDR3 DNA reads TGTGCCAGCAGCTTGGGGCAGGGGCCGGGCTATGGCTACACCTTC. Its protein is CASSLGQGPGYGYTF.

This chain links TRBV4-1 with TRBJ2-2, with D maybe TRBD2 (6 bases). Germline V gene data show CDR1 as MGHRA and CDR2 as YSYEKL. Trimming cost V 4 bases and J 1 base, with 10 bases left between them. The CDR3 spans 15 residues. The CDR3 DNA sequence: TGCGCCAGCAGCCTCCAGACTAGGAACACCGGGGAGCTGTTTTTT. This gives the protein CASSLQTRNTGELFF.

This clone was seen a handful of times. The rearrangement uses TRBV2 and TRBJ2-3, with 11 bases aligning to TRBD1. With V trimmed by 2 bases and J by 4 bases, 2 bases remained unmatched. Germline CDR1 reads SNHLY; CDR2 reads FYNNEI. The CDR3 extends over 15 amino acids. The CDR3 sequence: CASSEQGQGADTQYF. The CDR3 DNA sequence: TGTGCCAGCAGTGAACAGGGACAGGGGGCAGATACGCAGTATTTT.

The rearrangement links TRBV27 to TRBJ2-7; 11 positions match TRBD2. The junction had 6 bases not matched to a gene; V was cut back by 5 bases and J by 3 bases. Germline CDR1 and CDR2: MNHEY and SMNVEV (reference sequence). This CDR3 has 15 amino acids. CDR3 coding DNA: TGTGCCAGCAGTCCCGTAGCGGGAGGGTACTACGAGCAGTACTTC. Translated, it gives CASSPVAGGYYEQYF.

DNA of the CDR3: TGTGCCAGCAGGAGGGACCAGAGCTCCTACGAGCAGTACTTC. The encoded protein is CASRRDQSSYEQYF. The rearrangement joins TRBV6-5 to TRBJ2-7; D may correspond to TRBD1 or TRBD2 (5 bases each). Per the germline V gene, CDR1 is MNHEY and CDR2 is SVGAGI. The CDR3 runs 14 residues. V dropped 6 bases and J dropped 0 bases, with 12 bases sitting between them.

The chain combines TRBV9 with TRBJ1-1; possibly TRBD1 for D (5 bases). Germline V gene lookup returns CDR1 SGDLS and CDR2 YYNGEE. CDR3 length: 16 residues. V lost 4 bases to trimming and J lost 3 bases, with 19 bases between them. This chain's CDR3 is CASSPIQRGGDTEAFF. The CDR3, as DNA: TGTGCCAGCAGCCCCATCCAGCGGGGGGGAGACACTGAAGCTTTCTTT.

The chain couples TRBV28 to TRBJ2-2; 8 positions agree with TRBD2. V was pared by 7 bases and J by 0 bases, with 1 base of the junction left unmatched. The CDR3 runs 14 residues. CDR1 and CDR2 from the germline V gene are MDHEN and SYDVKM. CDR3 sequence reads: CASTGGTNTGELFF. CDR3 sequence (DNA): TGTGCCAGCACGGGAGGGACGAACACCGGGGAGCTGTTTTTT. The complete variable domain, with remaining parts taken from reference TRBV28 and TRBJ2-2, reads DVKVTQSSRYLVKRTGEKVFLECVQDMDHENMFWYRQDPGLGLRLIYFSYDVKMKEKGDIPEGYSVSREKKERFSLILESASTNQTSMYLCASTGGTNTGELFFGEGSRLTVL.

This rearrangement joins TRBV9 to TRBJ2-2, with D tentatively TRBD1 (6 bases). Deletions cut 0 bases from V and 2 bases from J, with 8 bases between. The CDR3 contains 15 residues. The germline gives CDR1 SGDLS, CDR2 YYNGEE. The CDR3 here is CASSVAGTNTGELFF. DNA for the CDR3: TGTGCCAGCAGCGTAGCCGGGACAAACACCGGGGAGCTGTTTTTT.

This rearrangement joins TRBV10-3 to TRBJ2-5, with no clear D. Per the germline V gene, CDR1 is ENHRY and CDR2 is SYGVKD. Trimming left V 3 bases short and J 0 bases short, with 11 bases between. The CDR3 consists of 15 residues. The CDR3 DNA sequence: TGTGCCATCAGTGAAGGGCCCCCGTACCAAGAGACCCAGTACTTC. It specifies CAISEGPPYQETQYF.

The V call is TRBV7-8, the J call TRBJ2-7; perhaps TRBD2 as D (5 bases). Trimming left V 5 bases short and J 1 base short, with 24 bases between. The CDR3 is made up of 18 amino acids. The germline V gene encodes CDR1 SGHVS and CDR2 FQNEAQ. This CDR3 reads CASSPPRAPGVGSYEQYF. The CDR3 DNA reads as TGTGCCAGCAGCCCCCCTCGGGCCCCCGGGGTGGGGTCCTACGAGCAGTACTTC.

The chain employs TRBV7-9 and TRBJ1-4; D possibly corresponds to TRBD1 (5 bases). V was shortened by 5 bases and J by 0 bases, with 16 bases between the two germline ends. Germline V CDR1 and CDR2: SEHNR, FQNEAQ (reference sequence). The CDR3 spans 17 residues. The CDR3: CASSPLGPSATNEKLFF. Written as DNA, the CDR3 is TGTGCCAGCAGCCCCTTGGGGCCCTCCGCAACTAATGAAAAACTGTTTTTT.

The chain recombines TRBV5-4 with TRBJ2-5; D is perhaps TRBD1 (6 bases). The end of the DNA is better explained by TRBJ2-7, so the J call may be wrong. The germline CDR1 and CDR2 sequences are SGHNT and YYREEE (reference sequence). CDR3 length: 13 amino acids. Here the CDR3 DNA reads TGTGCCAGCAGCCCCGACAGGAACTACGAGCAGTACTTC. Translating gives CASSPDRNYEQYF.

The CDR3 region has the DNA TGTGCCATCAGCCCCGGGGGCTCTAACTATGGCTACACCTTC. Its protein product is CAISPGGSNYGYTF. The V and J genes are TRBV10-3 and TRBJ1-2, with a possible D match to TRBD1 (6 bases). V was pared by 6 bases and J by 0 bases, with 11 bases between. CDR3 length: 14 amino acids. Per the germline V gene, CDR1 is ENHRY and CDR2 is SYGVKD.

The chain combines TRBV29-1 with TRBJ1-4; 7 positions match TRBD1. Germline V gene lookup returns CDR1 SQVTM and CDR2 ANQGSEA. There are 14 residues in the CDR3. V was clipped by 6 bases and J by 10 bases; unmatched bases: 14. For the CDR3, the DNA is TGCAGCGTCGCCGGACAGGCCCGCGGGGGAAAACTGTTTTTT. Its protein product is CSVAGQARGGKLFF.

The rearrangement joins TRBV27 to TRBJ2-7, with D hard to call. CDR1 is MNHEY and CDR2 is SMNVEV in the germline V gene (reference sequence). The CDR3 runs to 15 residues. Trimming stripped 7 bases from V and 3 bases from J, with 19 bases between. DNA for the CDR3: TGTGCCAGCACCACCCTAGAGAACCTCGGCTACGAGCAGTACTTC. It yields the protein CASTTLENLGYEQYF.

The chain links TRBV6-1 to TRBJ1-4, with D unclear. Germline CDR1 MNHNS, CDR2 SASEGT. The V and J ends lost 6 bases and 5 bases respectively, with 13 bases between them. This CDR3 has 14 residues. CDR3: CASSLGQLNEKLFF. The CDR3 DNA is TGTGCCAGCAGCCTGGGTCAGCTCAATGAAAAACTGTTTTTT.

The J gene is TRBJ2-7, the V gene TRBV6-1, with D unclear. V lost 3 bases, J lost 0 bases, and 6 bases lay in between. The CDR3 is made up of 13 amino acids. Germline V gene lookup returns CDR1 MNHNS and CDR2 SASEGT. The DNA of the CDR3 is TGTGCCAGCAGTGAGGTACCCTCCTACGAGCAGTACTTC. It is translated as CASSEVPSYEQYF.

The chain uses TRBV4-2 and TRBJ1-1; D unresolved. Germline CDR1 is LGHNA and CDR2 is YNFKEQ. The length of the CDR3 is 14 residues. Trimming stripped 0 bases from V and 0 bases from J, with 5 bases between. Written as DNA, the CDR3 is TGTGCCAGCAGCCAAGACCCATTGAACACTGAAGCTTTCTTT. Its protein product is CASSQDPLNTEAFF.

The CDR3 protein is CASSGVRTGGGNTIYF. CDR3 bases: TGTGCCAGCAGCGGAGTACGGACAGGGGGCGGAAACACCATATATTTT. V is TRBV5-5 and J is TRBJ1-3, with 11 bases lining up with TRBD1. The CDR3 covers 16 residues. Germline values: CDR1 SGHKS, CDR2 YYEKEE (reference sequence). V trimming: 4 bases; J trimming: 4 bases; junction bases outside the gene matches: 7.

The chain uses TRBV4-2 and TRBJ1-3; weak D call: TRBD1 (5 bases). The CDR3 totals 16 residues. V dropped 2 bases and J dropped 0 bases, with 11 bases sitting between them. Germline V gene sequence: CDR1 LGHNA, CDR2 YNFKEQ. The CDR3 spells CASSQSGLNSGNTIYF. For the CDR3, the DNA is TGTGCCAGCAGCCAATCAGGGCTCAACTCTGGAAACACCATATATTTT.

V usage is TRBV27 and J usage is TRBJ2-5, with 7 nucleotides matching TRBD1. Germline values: CDR1 MNHEY, CDR2 SMNVEV (reference sequence). The CDR3 extends over 13 amino acids. With V trimmed by 7 bases and J by 5 bases, 7 bases remained unmatched. The CDR3 DNA sequence: TGTGCCAGCATGGTTAGGGGGCGGGAGACCCAGTACTTC. This codes for CASMVRGRETQYF.

This sequence joins TRBV29-1 and TRBJ1-1; possibly TRBD1 for D (6 bases). CDR3 size: 12 residues. Trimming stripped 3 bases from V and 5 bases from J, with 10 bases between. CDR1 SQVTM and CDR2 ANQGSEA come from the germline V gene. In nucleotides, the CDR3 is TGCAGCGTTGATAAGGGGGTGACTGAAGCTTTCTTT. Protein sequence: CSVDKGVTEAFF.

The chain employs TRBV7-9 and TRBJ2-5; D is unresolved. Germline values: CDR1 SEHNR, CDR2 FQNEAQ (reference sequence). V was shortened by 5 bases and J by 5 bases, with 9 bases between the two germline ends. This CDR3 is 12 amino acids long. Written as DNA, the CDR3 is TGTGCCAGCAGCCCCCTGGGGGAGACCCAGTACTTC. Translation: CASSPLGETQYF.